This record concerns one T cell receptor (beta chain) sequence. Its matching antigen is unknown. This sample is drawn from a study of radiation and T cells in renal cell carcinoma. Study background: Nephrectomy followed 15 Gy stereotactic body radiation by 4 weeks. The study, taken as a whole, reports: Top tumor clonotypes rose in blood 2 weeks post-radiation, then contracted. Without pretreatment biopsies, baseline tumor clonotype presence was undetermined.

As for time point: blood 2 weeks post-SBRT. Treatment here: 15 Gy SBRT to primary tumor, nephrectomy 4 weeks later. Blood was sampled at baseline, 2 weeks and 4 weeks after SBRT. Repertoires were generated with immunoSEQ multiplex PCR, while TCRdb's copy carries only in-frame clones and drops some. The table includes 100,000 to 150,000 clones, around 85% detected once. From germline, CDR1 is SGHVS and CDR2 FNYEAQ. Germline trimming cut 4 bases from V and 5 bases from J; bases unmatched to any gene: 2. The CDR3 length is 13 residues. This TCR was recovered from a man in his fifties with renal cell carcinoma. Source: blood, taken from a patient whose treatment included radiotherapy and nephrectomy. The chain employs TRBV7-6 and TRBJ2-5; 9 positions agree with TRBD1. CDR3 residues: CASSSTGGETQYF. Written as DNA, the CDR3 is TGTGCCAGCAGCTCGACAGGGGGGGAGACCCAGTACTTC.